The following is a T cell receptor beta chain sequence with its context. At the DNA level, this CDR3 is encoded by other sequences in the same sample as well. This CDR3 is built from 14 residues. V was trimmed by 0 bases and J by 1 base, leaving 7 bases between them. Germline V gives CDR1 SGHNT, CDR2 YYREEE (reference sequence). Per the original methods: Nucleated cell number was recorded as an estimate derived from reference gene primer amplification. Assay: immunoSEQ multiplex PCR; the TCRdb copy retains only in-frame clones and omits some. D and trimming come from the DNA, and the V and J calls and clone size come from that table. There are 250,000 or so clones in the sample; just under 90% occur only once, and roughly 3% lies in the top ten. The sample originates from a study of blood T cell repertoires in COVID-19. Study at large: Acute and convalescent COVID-19 specimens originated in the United States, Italy and Spain. Nucleic acid was either cDNA or gDNA, and it came from T cells, B-cell-depleted T cells, or PBMCs.

Sequenced sample: peripheral blood. The chain joins TRBV5-4 to TRBJ1-2; the D gene is possibly TRBD1 (5 bases). This sequence was found in a man between 25 and 39 years old with COVID-19, enrolled during active disease. CDR3 sequence: CASSLGQGNYGYTF. Written as DNA, the CDR3 is TGTGCCAGCAGCTTGGGGCAGGGTAACTATGGCTACACCTTC.